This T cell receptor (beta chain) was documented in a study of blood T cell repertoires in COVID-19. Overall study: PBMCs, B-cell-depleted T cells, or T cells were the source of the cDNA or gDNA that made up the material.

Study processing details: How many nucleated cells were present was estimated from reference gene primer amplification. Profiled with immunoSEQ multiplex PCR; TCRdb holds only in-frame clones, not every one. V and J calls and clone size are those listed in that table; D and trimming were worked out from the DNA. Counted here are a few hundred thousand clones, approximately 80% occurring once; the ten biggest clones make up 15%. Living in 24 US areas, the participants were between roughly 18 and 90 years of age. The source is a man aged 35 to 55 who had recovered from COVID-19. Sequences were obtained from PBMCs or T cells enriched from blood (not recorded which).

The DNA of the CDR3 is TGCGCCAGCAGCACACAGGGCCCGCCTAATGAAAAACTGTTTTTT. As protein: CASSTQGPPNEKLFF. The chain couples TRBV5-1 to TRBJ1-4, with a tentative D call TRBD1 (6 bases). The CDR3 is 15 residues long. V was clipped by 4 bases and J by 3 bases, with 13 bases between them. The germline CDR1 and CDR2 sequences are SGHRS and YFSETQ.